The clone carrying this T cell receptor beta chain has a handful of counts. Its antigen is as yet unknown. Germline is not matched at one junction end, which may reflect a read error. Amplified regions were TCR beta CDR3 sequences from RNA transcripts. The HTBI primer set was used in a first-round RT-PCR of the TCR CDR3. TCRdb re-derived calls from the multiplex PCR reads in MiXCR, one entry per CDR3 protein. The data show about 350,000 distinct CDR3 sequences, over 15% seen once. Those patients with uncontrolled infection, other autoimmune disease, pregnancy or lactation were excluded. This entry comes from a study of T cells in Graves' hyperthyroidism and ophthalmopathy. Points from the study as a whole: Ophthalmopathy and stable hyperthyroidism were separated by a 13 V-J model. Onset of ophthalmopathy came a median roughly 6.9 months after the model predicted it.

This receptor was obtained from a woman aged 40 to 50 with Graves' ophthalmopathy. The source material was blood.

The CDR3 loop reads CVSSQDPGTSRYEQYF. CDR3 coding DNA: TGCGTCAGCAGCCAAGATCCCGGGACTAGCCGGTACGAGCAGTACTTC. The chain combines TRBV4-3 with TRBJ2-7; 9 bases align to TRBD2. CDR1 and CDR2 from the germline V gene are LGHNA and YSLEER. The CDR3 length is 16 residues.